Below, 10 T cell receptor beta chains from the same sample are listed, as sequenced in a study of cytomegalovirus exposure and HLA in healthy donors. The PCR had 60 Vbeta and 13 Jbeta primers. The data were produced by immunoSEQ multiplex PCR, yet TCRdb's version contains in-frame clones alone and is incomplete. The sample records 150,000 to 200,000 clones, roughly three quarters being singletons. Sequenced: PBMCs. The receptors come from a man aged 18-30 years in good health and CMV-seropositive.

The rearrangement uses TRBV29-1 and TRBJ1-4, with D tentatively TRBD1 (6 bases). Trimming pared 0 bases from V and 4 bases from J, leaving 9 bases between. CDR1 is SQVTM, CDR2 ANQGSEA, per germline. CDR3 length: 14 residues. CDR3 coding DNA: TGCAGCGTTGAAGACGGACAGAGTAATGAAAAACTGTTTTTT. Its translation is CSVEDGQSNEKLFF.

This CDR3 is CASSLSSGELFF. In nucleotides, the CDR3 is TGTGCCAGCAGCTTATCGTCCGGGGAGCTGTTTTTT. The J gene is TRBJ2-2, the V gene TRBV7-9; no clear D gene. This CDR3 spans 12 amino acids. V shed 2 bases and J shed 6 bases, with 4 bases lying between them. In germline, CDR1 is SEHNR, CDR2 FQNEAQ (reference sequence).

CDR3 sequence: CASSPQGGSNEKLFF. The CDR3 DNA reads TGTGCCAGCAGCCCCCAGGGGGGTTCCAATGAAAAACTGTTTTTT. The chain uses TRBV7-9 and TRBJ1-4, with TRBD1 matching 7 bases. CDR1 and CDR2 from the germline V gene are SEHNR and FQNEAQ (reference sequence). CDR3 length: 15 residues. With 5 bases clipped from V and 5 bases from J, the junction kept 8 bases outside the gene matches. Together with reference TRBV7-9 and TRBJ1-4, the CDR3 gives the full variable domain: DTGVSQNPRHKITKRGQNVTFRCDPISEHNRLYWYRQTLGQGPEFLTYFQNEAQLEKSRLLSDRFSAERPKGSFSTLEIQRTEQGDSAMYLCASSPQGGSNEKLFFGSGTQLSVL.

The chain has TRBV5-4 and TRBJ2-5; 9 bases align to TRBD2. Trimming cost V 4 bases and J 0 bases; bases outside gene matches: 10. Germline lookup yields CDR1 SGHNT and CDR2 YYREEE (reference sequence). CDR3 length: 17 amino acids. The CDR3 is CASSPRGTSRYQETQYF. CDR3 DNA sequence: TGTGCCAGCAGCCCGCGAGGGACTAGCAGATACCAAGAGACCCAGTACTTC.

The CDR3 sequence: CASDMSIYNSPLHF. For the CDR3, the DNA is TGTGCCAGCGACATGAGTATCTATAATTCACCCCTCCACTTT. V usage is TRBV2 and J usage is TRBJ1-6; D call uncertain. CDR3 size: 14 residues. Trimming removed 8 bases at V and 3 bases at J, with 11 bases between. CDR1 and CDR2 (germline): SNHLY, FYNNEI. The full variable domain, its missing parts supplied by reference TRBV2 and TRBJ1-6, is EPEVTQTPSHQVTQMGQEVILRCVPISNHLYFYWYRQILGQKVEFLVSFYNNEISEKSEIFDDQFSVERPDGSNFTLKIRSTKLEDSAMYFCASDMSIYNSPLHFGNGTRLTVT.

This chain joins TRBV12-5 and TRBJ2-1, with D unresolved. Trimming removed 7 bases from V and 3 bases from J, with 4 bases in between. Per germline, CDR1 LGHNT and CDR2 FRNRAP. The length of the CDR3 is 11 residues. This CDR3 is CASALYNEQFF. Written as DNA, the CDR3 is TGTGCTAGTGCCCTCTACAATGAGCAGTTCTTC.

V usage is TRBV4-1 and J usage is TRBJ2-7; no clear D. V shed 0 bases and J shed 3 bases, with 12 bases lying between them. The CDR3 has 15 residues. Germline CDR1 MGHRA, CDR2 YSYEKL. Here the CDR3 DNA reads TGCGCCAGCAGCCAAGATTCGGCGGAGTACTACGAGCAGTACGTC. Amino acids: CASSQDSAEYYEQYV.

The gene calls are TRBV27 and TRBJ1-5, with D maybe TRBD1 (5 bases). The V end was cut by 3 bases, the J end by 6 bases, with 12 bases between. Per germline, CDR1 MNHEY and CDR2 SMNVEV (reference sequence). This CDR3 region has 14 residues. CDR3 residues: CASSFSRQGQPQHF. The CDR3 DNA reads as TGTGCCAGCAGTTTCTCTCGCCAGGGTCAGCCCCAGCATTTT.

This clone has only one observation. The J gene is TRBJ2-7, the V gene TRBV7-8, with D perhaps matching TRBD1 (5 bases). CDR1 and CDR2 from the germline V gene are SGHVS and FQNEAQ. Trimming pared 3 bases from V and 6 bases from J, leaving 12 bases between. The CDR3 has 13 amino acids. The CDR3 protein is CASSFIGQGEQYV. CDR3 bases: TGTGCCAGCAGCTTTATCGGCCAGGGCGAGCAGTACGTC.

This clone came up once. This rearrangement joins TRBV29-1 to TRBJ1-5; 8 nucleotides align to TRBD1. CDR1 and CDR2 (germline): SQVTM, ANQGSEA. Germline trimming cut 5 bases from V and 7 bases from J; bases unmatched to any gene: 10. The CDR3 sequence is 14 residues long. The CDR3 region has the DNA TGCAGCGTTCGAACAGGGGGAGAAGGGCAGCCCCAGCATTTT. It yields the protein CSVRTGGEGQPQHF.